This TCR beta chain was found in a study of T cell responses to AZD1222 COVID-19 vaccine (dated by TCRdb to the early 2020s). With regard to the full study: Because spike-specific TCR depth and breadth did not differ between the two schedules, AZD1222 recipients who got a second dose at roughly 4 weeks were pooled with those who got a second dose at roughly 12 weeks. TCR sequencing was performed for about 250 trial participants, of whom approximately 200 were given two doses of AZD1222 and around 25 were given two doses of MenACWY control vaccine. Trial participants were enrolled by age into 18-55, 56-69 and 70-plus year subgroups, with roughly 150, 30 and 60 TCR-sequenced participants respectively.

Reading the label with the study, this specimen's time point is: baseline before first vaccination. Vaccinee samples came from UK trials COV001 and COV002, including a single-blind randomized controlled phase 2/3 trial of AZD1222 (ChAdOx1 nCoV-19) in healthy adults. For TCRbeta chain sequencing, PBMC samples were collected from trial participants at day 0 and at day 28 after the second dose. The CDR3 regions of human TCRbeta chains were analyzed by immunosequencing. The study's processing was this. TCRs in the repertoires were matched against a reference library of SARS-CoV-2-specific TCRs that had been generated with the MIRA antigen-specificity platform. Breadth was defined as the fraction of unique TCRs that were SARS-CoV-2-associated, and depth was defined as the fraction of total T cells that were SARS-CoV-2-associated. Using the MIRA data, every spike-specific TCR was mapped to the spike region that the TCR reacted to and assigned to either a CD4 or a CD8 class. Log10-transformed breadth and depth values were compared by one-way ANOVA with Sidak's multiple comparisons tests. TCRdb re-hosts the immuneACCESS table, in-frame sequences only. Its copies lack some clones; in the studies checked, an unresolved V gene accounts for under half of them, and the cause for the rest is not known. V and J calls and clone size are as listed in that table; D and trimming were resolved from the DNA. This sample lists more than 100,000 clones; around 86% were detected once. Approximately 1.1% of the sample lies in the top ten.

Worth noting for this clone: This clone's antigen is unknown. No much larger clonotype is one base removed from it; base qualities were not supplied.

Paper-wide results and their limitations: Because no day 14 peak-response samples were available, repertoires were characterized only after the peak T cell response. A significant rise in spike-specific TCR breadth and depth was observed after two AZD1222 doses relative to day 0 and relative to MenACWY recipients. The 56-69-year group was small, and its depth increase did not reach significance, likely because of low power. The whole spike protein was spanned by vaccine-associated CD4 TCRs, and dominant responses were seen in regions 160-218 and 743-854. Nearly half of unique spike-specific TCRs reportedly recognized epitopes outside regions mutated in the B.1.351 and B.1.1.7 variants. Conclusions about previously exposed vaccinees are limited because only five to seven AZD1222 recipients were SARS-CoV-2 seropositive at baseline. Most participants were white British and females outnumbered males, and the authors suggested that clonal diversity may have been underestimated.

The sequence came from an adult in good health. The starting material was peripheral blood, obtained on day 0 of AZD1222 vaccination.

In nucleotide form, the sequence is TGTGCCAGCAGCGTACCGGGACAAGAGACCCAGTACTTC. Its amino acids are CASSVPGQETQYF. The receptor chain draws on TRBV7-8 and TRBJ2-5; 5 matching bases give a weak D call of TRBD2. V and J are truncated by 5 bases and 2 bases respectively, leaving an intervening sequence of 9 bases. From cysteine to phenylalanine, the CDR3 is 13 amino acids long. Only the CDR3 DNA is retained, 39 bases long and in frame from the first base. For CDR1 and CDR2, the germline V gene lists SGHVS and FQNEAQ.